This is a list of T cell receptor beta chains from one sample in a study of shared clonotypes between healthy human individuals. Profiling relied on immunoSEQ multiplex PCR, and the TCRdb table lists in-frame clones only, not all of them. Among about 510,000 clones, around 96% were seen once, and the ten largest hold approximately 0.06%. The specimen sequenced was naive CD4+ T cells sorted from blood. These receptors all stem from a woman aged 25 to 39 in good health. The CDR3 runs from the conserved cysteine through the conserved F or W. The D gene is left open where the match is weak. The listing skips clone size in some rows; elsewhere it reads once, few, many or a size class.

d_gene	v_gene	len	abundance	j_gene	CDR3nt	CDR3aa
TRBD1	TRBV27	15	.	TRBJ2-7	TGTGCCAGCAGTCCTTACAGGGGGCCCTCCTACGAGCAGTACTTC	CASSPYRGPSYEQYF
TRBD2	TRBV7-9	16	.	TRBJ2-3	TGTGCCAGCAGCTTAACACTAGCGGGAGAAACAGATACGCAGTATTTT	CASSLTLAGETDTQYF
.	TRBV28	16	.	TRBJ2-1	TGTGCCAGCAGTCCCCGCGGGGTAGGGATTCGCAATGAGCAGTTCTTC	CASSPRGVGIRNEQFF
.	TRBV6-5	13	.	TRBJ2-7	TGTGCCAGCAGTTACGCACCTTCTTACGAGCAGTACTTC	CASSYAPSYEQYF
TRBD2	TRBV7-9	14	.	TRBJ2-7	TGTGCCAGCAGCTTAAGCGGGAGCGACTACGAGCAGTACTTC	CASSLSGSDYEQYF
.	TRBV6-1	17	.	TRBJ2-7	TGTGCCAGCAGTGACGGACGGGGGAGCGGAAGCTCCTACGAGCAGTACTTC	CASSDGRGSGSSYEQYF
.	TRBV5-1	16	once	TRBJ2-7	TGCGCCAGCAGCCAAACCCGACAGGAGCCTTCCTACGAGCAGTACTTC	CASSQTRQEPSYEQYF
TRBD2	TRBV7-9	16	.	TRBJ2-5	TGTGCCAGCAGCTCTCTCGGGGCTAGCGGGAGCCAGACCCAGTACTTC	CASSSLGASGSQTQYF
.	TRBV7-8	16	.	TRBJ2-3	TGTGCCAGCAGCGCCTCCCGGGACTTCCCCGGGGATACGCAGTATTTT	CASSASRDFPGDTQYF
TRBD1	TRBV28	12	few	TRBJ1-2	TGTGCCAGCAGTCGACAGGGTGGTGGCTACACCTTC	CASSRQGGGYTF
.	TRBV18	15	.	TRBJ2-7	TGTGCCAGCTCACCACACGCTAGCGACCCCAACGAGCAGTACTTC	CASSPHASDPNEQYF
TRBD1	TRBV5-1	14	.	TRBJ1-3	TGCGCCAGCAGCCCGGGGACAGACGGAAACACCATATATTTT	CASSPGTDGNTIYF
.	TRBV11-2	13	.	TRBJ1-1	TGTGCCAGCAGCTTCCAGCCGCGGGCTGAAGCTTTCTTT	CASSFQPRAEAFF
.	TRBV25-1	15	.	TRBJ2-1	TGTGCCAGCAGTGAAAACCATAGACCTTACAATGAGCAGTTCTTC	CASSENHRPYNEQFF